The clone carrying this TCR beta chain was picked up a small number of times. Its antigen is undetermined. This sample was taken from a study of T-cell memory formation after mild COVID-19. Overall study context: TCR clusters were largely donor specific.

It was 5'RACE with constant-segment primers that produced the TCR alpha and TCR beta cDNA libraries, which carried sample barcodes and UMIs. TCRdb called the 5' RACE reads again in MiXCR, with one record for every CDR3 protein. Of approximately 340,000 distinct CDR3 sequences in the sample, approximately 12% were seen once. Study-wide results and limits: Memory from before infection featured some responding clones, which suggests cross-reactive memory joined.

Germline V CDR1 and CDR2: SGHNT, YYREEE (reference sequence). V lost 4 bases to trimming and J lost 0 bases, with 12 bases between them. This CDR3 comprises 15 residues. The specimen sequenced was PBMCs or a T cell subset sorted from them (not recorded which). This clonotype was obtained from a man between 18 and 29 years old who had mild COVID-19 (a few samples of this study predate the infection). Cell type and time point are not known. The rearrangement joins TRBV5-4 to TRBJ2-3; D not resolved. This chain's CDR3 is CASSPVAASTDTQYF. For the CDR3, the DNA is TGTGCCAGCAGCCCGGTGGCAGCTAGCACAGATACGCAGTATTTT.